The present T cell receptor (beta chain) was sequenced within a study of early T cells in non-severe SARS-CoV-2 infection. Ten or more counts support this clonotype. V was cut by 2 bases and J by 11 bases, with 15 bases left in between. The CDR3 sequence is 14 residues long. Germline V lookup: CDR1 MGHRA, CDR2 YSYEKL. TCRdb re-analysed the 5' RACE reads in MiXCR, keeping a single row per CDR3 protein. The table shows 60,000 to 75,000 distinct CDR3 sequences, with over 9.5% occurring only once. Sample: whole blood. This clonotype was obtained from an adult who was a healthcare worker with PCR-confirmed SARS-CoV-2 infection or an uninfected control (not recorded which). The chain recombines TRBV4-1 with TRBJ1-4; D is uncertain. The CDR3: CASSQQARMNKLFF. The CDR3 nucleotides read TGCGCCAGCAGCCAACAGGCCCGGATGAACAAACTGTTTTTT.